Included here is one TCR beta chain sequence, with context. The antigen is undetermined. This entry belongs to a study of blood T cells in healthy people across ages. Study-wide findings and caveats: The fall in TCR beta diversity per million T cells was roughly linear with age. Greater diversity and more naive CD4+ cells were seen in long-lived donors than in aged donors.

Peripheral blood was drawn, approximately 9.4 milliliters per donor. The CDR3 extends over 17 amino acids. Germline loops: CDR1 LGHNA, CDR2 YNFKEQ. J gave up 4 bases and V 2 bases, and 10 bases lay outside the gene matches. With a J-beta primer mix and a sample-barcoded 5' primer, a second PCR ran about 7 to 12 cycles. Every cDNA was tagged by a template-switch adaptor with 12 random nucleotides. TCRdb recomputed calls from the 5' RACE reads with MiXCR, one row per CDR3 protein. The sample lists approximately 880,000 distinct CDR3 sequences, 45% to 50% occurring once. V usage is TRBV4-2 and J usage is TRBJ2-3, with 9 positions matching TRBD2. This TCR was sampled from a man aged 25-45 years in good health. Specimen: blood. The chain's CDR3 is CASSQRSKRGVADTQYF. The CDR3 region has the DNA TGTGCCAGCAGCCAACGGTCGAAGCGGGGGGTGGCAGATACGCAGTATTTT.